What follows is one TCR beta chain and its context. What it binds is not known. Trimming cost V 7 bases and J 4 bases; bases outside gene matches: 6. The CDR3 length is 13 residues. Germline CDR1 MNHEY, CDR2 SVGAGI. The method was immunoSEQ multiplex PCR; TCRdb's version includes in-frame clones alone and lacks a portion of them. The repertoire holds 300,000 to 350,000 clones, with around 89% as singletons. Sample treatment: roughly 18 received Ad26.COV2.S at low or high dose, single or two shots; 5 received placebo; per-sample allocation not given. The investigators took samples on day 63 after the first vaccine or placebo injection. These data come from a study of Ad26.COV2.S vaccination and SARS-CoV-2 variants. Study-wide results and limits: A substantial breadth of spike-specific CD8+ and CD4+ T cell responses after vaccination has been reported.

The chain joins TRBV6-5 to TRBJ1-2, with 7 bases that match TRBD1. The receptor comes from a person between 18 and 65 years old who received the Ad26.COV2.S COVID-19 vaccine or a placebo. The sample in question was peripheral blood, obtained in a trial of Ad26.COV2.S vaccine versus placebo. As DNA, the CDR3 is TGTGCCAGCACCTCGACAGGGAGCTATGGCTACACCTTC. Translation gives CASTSTGSYGYTF.